These 3 T cell receptor beta chains were sequenced from one sample in a study of blood T cell repertoires in COVID-19 (dated by TCRdb to about 2020). The method was the immunoSEQ multiplex PCR assay. TCRdb obtained this table from immuneACCESS and retained in-frame rearrangements with V and J assigned. These tables miss some clones; where compared with another copy, unresolved V genes account for less than half of the shortfall, and the remainder is unexplained. This sample lists around 94,000 clones; around four fifths were detected once. The ten largest clones represent around 3.3% of the sample. Input material: peripheral blood. The origin of the receptors is a man aged 45-60 years with acute or convalescent COVID-19.

This chain joins TRBV6-5 and TRBJ1-3, with TRBD1 identical over 7 bases. CDR1 is MNHEY and CDR2 is SVGAGI in the germline V gene. The ends lost 2 bases at V and 4 bases at J; junction bases unmatched: 5. This CDR3 has 15 amino acids. The CDR3 DNA reads TGTGCCAGCAGTTACGACAGGGTGTTGGGAAACACCATATATTTT. This sequence encodes CASSYDRVLGNTIYF.

J is TRBJ1-1 and V is TRBV19; D is unresolved. V was pared by 1 base and J by 5 bases, with 11 bases between. Germline V lookup: CDR1 LNHDA, CDR2 SQIVND (reference sequence). The CDR3 spans 14 residues. CDR3 residues: CASSIVRETTEAFF. CDR3 nucleotide sequence: TGTGCCAGTAGTATAGTACGGGAAACAACTGAAGCTTTCTTT.

The rearrangement joins TRBV4-3 to TRBJ2-1; D is perhaps TRBD2 (6 bases). The length of the CDR3 is 13 residues. Germline V gene sequence: CDR1 LGHNA, CDR2 YSLEER. V lost 0 bases, J lost 14 bases, and 14 bases lay in between. The CDR3 region has the DNA TGCGCCAGCAGCCAAGAGGTTGGCGGGAAGGAGTTCTTC. Translated, it gives CASSQEVGGKEFF.